This T cell receptor (beta chain) was sequenced during a study of T cell responses to AZD1222 COVID-19 vaccine. Profiling relied on immunoSEQ multiplex PCR, and the TCRdb table lists in-frame clones only, not all of them. The top ten clones hold about 1.5% of a sample with roughly 130,000 clones, around 90% of them seen once. Trimming removed 0 bases at V and 4 bases at J, with 13 bases between. CDR1 SGHRS and CDR2 YFSETQ come from the germline V gene. The CDR3 runs 16 residues. The source of this sequence is an adult in good health. This rearrangement joins TRBV5-1 to TRBJ1-4, with a possible D match to TRBD1 (5 bases). The sample here was peripheral blood, taken on day 0 of AZD1222 vaccination. The CDR3 spells CASSLAKGGDNEKLFF. The CDR3 bases are TGCGCCAGCAGCTTGGCGAAGGGAGGGGATAATGAAAAACTGTTTTTT.